These 15 T cell receptor beta chains came from one sample sequenced in a study of identical twins. TCRdb independently ran MiXCR on the 5' RACE reads; one entry per CDR3 protein. The sample lists about 530,000 distinct CDR3 sequences; 20% to 25% were seen once. These data were likewise used in another study, on yellow fever vaccine responses in identical twins.

The sequenced sample was CD4+ T cells sorted from blood. Every receptor here comes from a woman aged 18-29 years in good health.

Only one count was recorded for this clonotype. The J gene is TRBJ2-2, the V gene TRBV12-3 or TRBV12-4; D remains unclear. The CDR3 consists of 11 residues. V lost 10 bases to trimming and J lost 4 bases, with 7 bases between them. CDR3 coding DNA: TGTGCCACCTCGATCACCGGGGAGCTGTTTTTT. Its protein product is CATSITGELFF.

This clonotype has just a few counts. This chain connects TRBV20-1 to TRBJ2-3; D is uncertain. The germline gives CDR1 DFQATT, CDR2 SNEGSKA (reference sequence). CDR3 length: 15 amino acids. V lost 5 bases and J 4 bases, leaving 19 bases between the germline ends. CDR3 DNA sequence: TGCAGTGCTCGCAACCCCCGGCTTTCCCCAGATACGCAGTATTTT. Translating gives CSARNPRLSPDTQYF.

The gene calls are TRBV2 and TRBJ2-1; no clear D gene. Trimming left V 4 bases short and J 5 bases short, with 12 bases between. CDR1 is SNHLY and CDR2 is FYNNEI in the germline V gene. This CDR3 contains 14 residues. CDR3 in DNA: TGTGCCAGCAGTGGGCCAAATACCCACAATGAGCAGTTCTTC. Protein product: CASSGPNTHNEQFF.

The sample holds a few counts of this clonotype. The chain is built from TRBV7-2 and TRBJ2-5, with TRBD2 matching over 8 bases. The germline V gene encodes CDR1 SGHTA and CDR2 FQGNSA. The CDR3 is 16 amino acids. Germline trimming cut 4 bases from V and 2 bases from J; bases unmatched to any gene: 9. DNA of the CDR3: TGTGCCAGCAGCTCCGCCCGGGCGGGGGGACAAGAGACCCAGTACTTC. Amino acid sequence: CASSSARAGGQETQYF. The full variable domain, with the rest looked up from reference TRBV7-2 and TRBJ2-5, is GAGVSQSPSNKVTEKGKDVELRCDPISGHTALYWYRQSLGQGLEFLIYFQGNSAPDKSGLPSDRFSAERTGGSVSTLTIQRTQQEDSAVYLCASSSARAGGQETQYFGPGTRLLVL.

V gene TRBV19 combines with J gene TRBJ2-2; 9 bases line up with TRBD1. The ends lost 6 bases at V and 5 bases at J; junction bases unmatched: 13. CDR3 length: 17 residues. The germline V gene has CDR1 LNHDA and CDR2 SQIVND (reference sequence). CDR3 sequence reads: CASSRTGALGGTGELFF. CDR3 nucleotide sequence: TGTGCCAGTAGCAGGACAGGGGCCCTTGGAGGGACCGGGGAGCTGTTTTTT. Looking up the rest from reference TRBV19 and TRBJ2-2 gives the full variable domain: DGGITQSPKYLFRKEGQNVTLSCEQNLNHDAMYWYRQDPGQGLRLIYYSQIVNDFQKGDIAEGYSVSREKKESFPLTVTSAQKNPTAFYLCASSRTGALGGTGELFFGEGSRLTVL.

This clonotype was detected only a few times. The chain carries TRBV5-1 and TRBJ1-4; TRBD1 might be the D (5 bases). The germline CDR1 and CDR2 sequences are SGHRS and YFSETQ. Trimming shortened V by 4 bases and J by 7 bases, and 11 bases separated the two germline ends. This CDR3 region has 13 residues. The CDR3 is CASSPNGGEKLFF. The CDR3 DNA is TGCGCCAGCAGCCCCAACGGGGGTGAAAAACTGTTTTTT.

V is TRBV28 and J is TRBJ2-7, with D hard to call. Germline CDR1 MDHEN, CDR2 SYDVKM. The CDR3 is 13 residues long. The V end was cut by 3 bases, the J end by 5 bases, with 11 bases between. The CDR3 reads CASSLPYTDEQYF. The CDR3 DNA reads as TGTGCCAGCAGTTTGCCTTACACGGACGAGCAGTACTTC. Drawing the rest from reference TRBV28 and TRBJ2-7, the complete variable domain is DVKVTQSSRYLVKRTGEKVFLECVQDMDHENMFWYRQDPGLGLRLIYFSYDVKMKEKGDIPEGYSVSREKKERFSLILESASTNQTSMYLCASSLPYTDEQYFGPGTRLTVT.

This clonotype came up many times. The V and J genes are TRBV12-3 or TRBV12-4 and TRBJ1-6; the D is unclear. This CDR3 comprises 13 residues. V was pared by 6 bases and J by 13 bases, with 16 bases between. The CDR3 region is CASSHGRGTPLHF. Written as DNA, the CDR3 is TGTGCCAGCAGCCACGGACGGGGAACCCCCCTCCACTTT.

This clonotype was counted between two and nine times. The genes are TRBV5-1 and TRBJ2-1; 14 bases fit TRBD2. The V and J ends lost 0 bases and 6 bases, in that order; junction bases with no gene match: 5. The CDR3 extends over 17 amino acids. Germline CDR1 SGHRS, CDR2 YFSETQ. The CDR3 DNA is TGCGCCAGCAGCTTGGAGGGACTAGCGGGAGCCCCCAATGAGCAGTTCTTC. The encoded protein is CASSLEGLAGAPNEQFF. Drawing the rest from reference TRBV5-1 and TRBJ2-1, the complete variable domain is KAGVTQTPRYLIKTRGQQVTLSCSPISGHRSVSWYQQTPGQGLQFLFEYFSETQRNKGNFPGRFSGRQFSNSRSEMNVSTLELGDSALYLCASSLEGLAGAPNEQFFGPGTRLTVL.

The rearrangement joins TRBV20-1 to TRBJ2-7, with a tentative D call TRBD1 (6 bases). Germline-derived CDR1 and CDR2 are DFQATT and SNEGSKA (reference sequence). V was pared by 6 bases and J by 3 bases, with 9 bases between. The CDR3 is 11 residues long. This CDR3 is CSAADSYEQYV. The CDR3 DNA reads as TGCAGTGCCGCGGACAGCTACGAGCAGTACGTC.

V usage is TRBV28 and J usage is TRBJ2-1, with 8 bases that match TRBD2. The V gene end was trimmed by 6 bases and the J gene end by 3 bases; junction bases not matched to a gene: 4. Germline loops: CDR1 MDHEN, CDR2 SYDVKM. This CDR3 region has 14 residues. CDR3 sequence (DNA): TGTGCCAGCAGCCGTAGCGGGAACTACAATGAGCAGTTCTTC. This translates into CASSRSGNYNEQFF.

The genes are TRBV24-1 and TRBJ2-7; D is unclear. The CDR3 loop spans 15 amino acids. V dropped 6 bases and J dropped 5 bases, with 19 bases sitting between them. The germline CDR1 and CDR2 sequences are KGHDR and SFDVKD. The CDR3 DNA follows: TGTGCCACCAGTCCTGCAGATAACCTTCTCCACGAGCAGTACTTC. It specifies CATSPADNLLHEQYF.

Many counts were recorded for this clonotype. This chain joins TRBV11-3 and TRBJ2-3; 12 bases fit TRBD2. Germline CDR1 SGHNT, CDR2 YENEEA. This CDR3 is built from 15 residues. V shed 5 bases and J 6 bases; nucleotides not matched to a gene: 6. The CDR3 reads CASSKTSGSGDTQYF. CDR3 coding DNA: TGTGCCAGCAGCAAGACTAGCGGGAGTGGGGATACGCAGTATTTT. The whole variable domain, remainder taken from reference TRBV11-3 and TRBJ2-3, is EAGVVQSPRYKIIEKKQPVAFWCNPISGHNTLYWYLQNLGQGPELLIRYENEEAVDDSQLPKDRFSAERLKGVDSTLKIQPAELGDSAVYLCASSKTSGSGDTQYFGPGTRLTVL.

The CDR3: CSAKTGVGANVLTF. The CDR3 DNA is TGCAGTGCTAAAACAGGGGTCGGGGCCAACGTCCTGACTTTC. The genes are TRBV20-1 and TRBJ2-6, with 7 bases lining up with TRBD1. The CDR3 runs 14 residues. The V segment lost 4 bases and the J segment 4 bases; nucleotides outside the gene matches: 4. The V gene's germline CDR1 is DFQATT and CDR2 SNEGSKA (reference sequence).

CDR3 residues: CASSKPDGAAGANVLTF. CDR3 bases: TGCGCCAGCAGCAAACCGGACGGGGCGGCCGGGGCCAACGTCCTGACTTTC. V is TRBV4-1 and J is TRBJ2-6, with D tentatively TRBD1 or TRBD2 (5 bases each). Trimming took 5 bases from V and 4 from J, leaving 18 bases between them. CDR3 length equals 17 residues. CDR1 MGHRA and CDR2 YSYEKL come from the germline V gene.